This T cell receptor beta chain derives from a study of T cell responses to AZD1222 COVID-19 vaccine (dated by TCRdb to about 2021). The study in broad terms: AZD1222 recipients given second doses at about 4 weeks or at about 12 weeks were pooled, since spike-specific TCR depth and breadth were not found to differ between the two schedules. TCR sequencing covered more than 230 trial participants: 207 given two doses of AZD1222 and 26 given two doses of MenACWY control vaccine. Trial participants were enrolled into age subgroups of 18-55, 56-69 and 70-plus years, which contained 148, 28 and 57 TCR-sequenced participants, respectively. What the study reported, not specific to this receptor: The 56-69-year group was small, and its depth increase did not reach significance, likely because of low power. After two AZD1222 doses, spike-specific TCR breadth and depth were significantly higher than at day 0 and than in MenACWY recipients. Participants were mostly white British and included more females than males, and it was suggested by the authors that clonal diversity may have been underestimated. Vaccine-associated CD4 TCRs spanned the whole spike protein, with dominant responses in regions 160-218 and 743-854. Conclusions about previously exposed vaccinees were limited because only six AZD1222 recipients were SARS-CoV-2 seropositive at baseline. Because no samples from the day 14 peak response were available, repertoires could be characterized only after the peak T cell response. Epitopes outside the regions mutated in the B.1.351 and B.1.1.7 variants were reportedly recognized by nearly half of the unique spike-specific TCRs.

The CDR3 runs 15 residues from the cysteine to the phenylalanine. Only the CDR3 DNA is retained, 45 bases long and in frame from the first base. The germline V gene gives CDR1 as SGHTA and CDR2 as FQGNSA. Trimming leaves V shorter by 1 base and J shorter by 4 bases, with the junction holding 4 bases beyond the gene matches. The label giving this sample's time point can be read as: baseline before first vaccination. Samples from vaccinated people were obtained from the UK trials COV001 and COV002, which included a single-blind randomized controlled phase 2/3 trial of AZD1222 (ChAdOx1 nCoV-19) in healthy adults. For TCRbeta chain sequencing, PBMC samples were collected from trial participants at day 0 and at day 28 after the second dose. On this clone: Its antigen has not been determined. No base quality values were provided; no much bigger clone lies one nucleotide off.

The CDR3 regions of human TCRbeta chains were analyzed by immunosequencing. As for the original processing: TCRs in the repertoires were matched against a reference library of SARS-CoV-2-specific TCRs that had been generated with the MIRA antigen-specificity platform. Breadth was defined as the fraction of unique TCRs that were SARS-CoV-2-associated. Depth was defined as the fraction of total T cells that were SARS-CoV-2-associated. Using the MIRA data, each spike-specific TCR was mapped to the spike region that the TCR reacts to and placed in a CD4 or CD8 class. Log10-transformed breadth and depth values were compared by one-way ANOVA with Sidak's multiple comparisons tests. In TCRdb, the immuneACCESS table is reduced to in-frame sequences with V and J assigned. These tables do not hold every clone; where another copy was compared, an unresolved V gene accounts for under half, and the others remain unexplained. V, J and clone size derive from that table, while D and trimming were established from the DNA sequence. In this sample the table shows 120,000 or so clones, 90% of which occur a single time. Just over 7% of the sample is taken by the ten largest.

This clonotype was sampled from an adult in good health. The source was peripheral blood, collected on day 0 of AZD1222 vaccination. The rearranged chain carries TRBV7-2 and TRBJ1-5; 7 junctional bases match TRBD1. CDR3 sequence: CASSLVAGGNQPQHF. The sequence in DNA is TGTGCCAGCAGCTTAGTGGCAGGGGGGAATCAGCCCCAGCATTTT.